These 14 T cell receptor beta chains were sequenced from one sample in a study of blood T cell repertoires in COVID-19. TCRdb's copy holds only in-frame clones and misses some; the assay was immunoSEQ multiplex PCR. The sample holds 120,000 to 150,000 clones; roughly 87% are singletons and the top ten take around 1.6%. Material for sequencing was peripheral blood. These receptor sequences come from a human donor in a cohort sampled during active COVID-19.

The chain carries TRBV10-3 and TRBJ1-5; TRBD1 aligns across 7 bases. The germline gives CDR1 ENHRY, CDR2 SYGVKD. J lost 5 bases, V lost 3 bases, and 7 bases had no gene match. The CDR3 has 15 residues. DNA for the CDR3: TGTGCCATCAGTGATAGGGGCAGGGGGTATCAGCCCCAGCATTTT. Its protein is CAISDRGRGYQPQHF.

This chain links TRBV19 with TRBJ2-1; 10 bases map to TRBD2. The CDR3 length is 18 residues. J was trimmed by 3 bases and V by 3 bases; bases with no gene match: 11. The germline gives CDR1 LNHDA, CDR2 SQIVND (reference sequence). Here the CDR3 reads CASSIPRAGGLYYNEQFF. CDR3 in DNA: TGTGCCAGTAGTATCCCCCGAGCGGGGGGGCTTTACTACAATGAGCAGTTCTTC.

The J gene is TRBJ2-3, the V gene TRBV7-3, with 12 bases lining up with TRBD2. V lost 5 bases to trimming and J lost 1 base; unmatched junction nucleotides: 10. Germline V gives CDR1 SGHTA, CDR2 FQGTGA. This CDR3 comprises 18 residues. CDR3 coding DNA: TGTGCCAGCAGCCCGGGGCTAGCGGGGGGGCCGGGCACAGATACGCAGTATTTT. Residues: CASSPGLAGGPGTDTQYF.

CDR3 sequence reads: CASSLGDGGKYF. The CDR3 DNA sequence: TGTGCCAGCAGCTTAGGGGACGGAGGGAAGTACTTC. The gene calls are TRBV11-2 and TRBJ2-5; TRBD2 is a possible D gene (6 bases). V lost 1 base, J lost 12 bases, and 12 bases lay in between. Germline V gives CDR1 SGHAT, CDR2 FQNNGV. The CDR3 totals 12 residues. The variable domain in full, with the rest retrieved from reference TRBV11-2 and TRBJ2-5, is EAGVAQSPRYKIIEKRQSVAFWCNPISGHATLYWYQQILGQGPKLLIQFQNNGVVDDSQLPKDRFSAERLKGVDSTLKIQPAKLEDSAVYLCASSLGDGGKYFGPGTRLLVL.

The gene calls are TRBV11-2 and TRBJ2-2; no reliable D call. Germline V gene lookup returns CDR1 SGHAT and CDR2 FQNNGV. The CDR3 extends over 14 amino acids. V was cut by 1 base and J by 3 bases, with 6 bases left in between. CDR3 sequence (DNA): TGTGCCAGCAGCTTAGGGGCATACACCGGGGAGCTGTTTTTT. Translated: CASSLGAYTGELFF.

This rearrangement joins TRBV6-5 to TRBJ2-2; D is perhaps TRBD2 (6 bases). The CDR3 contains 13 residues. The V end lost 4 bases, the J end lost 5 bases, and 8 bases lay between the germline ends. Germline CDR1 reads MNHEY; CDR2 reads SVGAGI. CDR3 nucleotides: TGTGCCAGCAGTTTGGGGGGAACCGGGGAGCTGTTTTTT. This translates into CASSLGGTGELFF.

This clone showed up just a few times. The CDR3 sequence is CASSQEPVALYNEQFF. DNA of the CDR3: TGTGCCAGCAGCCAAGAGCCGGTTGCCCTCTACAATGAGCAGTTCTTC. The V and J genes are TRBV3-1 (or the pseudogene TRBV3-2) and TRBJ2-1; D call uncertain. V gave up 0 bases and J gave up 3 bases, with 12 bases separating them. Looked up from germline, CDR1 is LGHDT and CDR2 is YNNKEL (reference sequence). CDR3 length: 16 amino acids.

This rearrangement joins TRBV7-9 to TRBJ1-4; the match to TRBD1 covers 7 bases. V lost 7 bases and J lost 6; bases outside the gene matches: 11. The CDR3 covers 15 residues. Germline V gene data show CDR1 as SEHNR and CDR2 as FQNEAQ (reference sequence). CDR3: CASNQRGLSDEKLFF. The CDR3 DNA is TGTGCCAGCAACCAGAGGGGGCTGAGTGATGAAAAACTGTTTTTT. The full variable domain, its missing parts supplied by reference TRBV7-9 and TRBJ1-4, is DTGVSQNPRHKITKRGQNVTFRCDPISEHNRLYWYRQTLGQGPEFLTYFQNEAQLEKSRLLSDRFSAERPKGSFSTLEIQRTEQGDSAMYLCASNQRGLSDEKLFFGSGTQLSVL.

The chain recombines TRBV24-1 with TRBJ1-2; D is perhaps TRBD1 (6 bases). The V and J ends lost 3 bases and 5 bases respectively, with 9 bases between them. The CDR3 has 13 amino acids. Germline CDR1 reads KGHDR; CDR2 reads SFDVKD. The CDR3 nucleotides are TGTGCCACCAGTGATGGCAGGGGTTATGGCTACACCTTC. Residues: CATSDGRGYGYTF.

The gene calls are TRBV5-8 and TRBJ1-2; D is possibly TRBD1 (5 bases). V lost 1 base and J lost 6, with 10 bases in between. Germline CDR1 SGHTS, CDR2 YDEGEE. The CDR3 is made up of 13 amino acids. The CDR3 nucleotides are TGTGCCAGCAGCTTGTCGGGCAGGGATGGCTACACCTTC. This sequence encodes CASSLSGRDGYTF.

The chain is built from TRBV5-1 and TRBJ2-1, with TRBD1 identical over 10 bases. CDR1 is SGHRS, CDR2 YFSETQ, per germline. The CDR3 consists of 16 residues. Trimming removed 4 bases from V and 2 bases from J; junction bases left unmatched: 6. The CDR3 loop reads CASSLEGQGAYNEQFF. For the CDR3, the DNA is TGCGCCAGCAGCCTAGAAGGACAGGGGGCCTACAATGAGCAGTTCTTC. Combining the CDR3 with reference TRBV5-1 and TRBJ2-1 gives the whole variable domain KAGVTQTPRYLIKTRGQQVTLSCSPISGHRSVSWYQQTPGQGLQFLFEYFSETQRNKGNFPGRFSGRQFSNSRSEMNVSTLELGDSALYLCASSLEGQGAYNEQFFGPGTRLTVL.

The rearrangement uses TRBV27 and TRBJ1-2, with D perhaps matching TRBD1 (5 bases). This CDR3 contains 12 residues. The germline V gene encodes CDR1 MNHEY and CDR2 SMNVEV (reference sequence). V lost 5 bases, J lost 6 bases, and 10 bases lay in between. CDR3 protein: CASSPGSNGYTF. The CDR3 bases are TGTGCCAGCAGTCCAGGGTCGAATGGCTACACCTTC.

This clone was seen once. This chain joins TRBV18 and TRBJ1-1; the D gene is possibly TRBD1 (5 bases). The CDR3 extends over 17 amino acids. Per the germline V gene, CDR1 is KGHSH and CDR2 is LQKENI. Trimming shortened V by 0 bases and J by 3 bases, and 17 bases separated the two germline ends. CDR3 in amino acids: CASSPPSRGGGDTEAFF. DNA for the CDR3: TGTGCCAGCTCACCACCGAGTAGGGGAGGTGGGGACACTGAAGCTTTCTTT.

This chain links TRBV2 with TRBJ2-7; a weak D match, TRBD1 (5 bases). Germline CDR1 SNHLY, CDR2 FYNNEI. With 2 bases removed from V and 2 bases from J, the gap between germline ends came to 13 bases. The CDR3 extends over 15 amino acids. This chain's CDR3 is CASSETGIKAYEQYF. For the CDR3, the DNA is TGTGCCAGCAGTGAAACAGGAATCAAAGCCTACGAGCAGTACTTC.